Shown below are 27 T cell receptor beta chains from a single sample sequenced in a study of Graves' ophthalmopathy and Graves' hyperthyroidism. RNA transcripts were the source from which TCR beta CDR3 regions were amplified. The authors performed first-round RT-PCR with HTBI primers and then a second-round multiplex PCR. TCRdb itself ran the multiplex PCR reads through MiXCR, one entry per CDR3 protein. The sample lists about 500,000 distinct CDR3 sequences; under 45% were seen once. Material: peripheral blood or thyroid tissue (not recorded which). These receptors were obtained from an adult man with Graves' hyperthyroidism.

This clonotype was picked up a small number of times. The chain recombines TRBV29-1 with TRBJ2-7; D unclear. The CDR3 is made up of 15 amino acids. The V and J ends lost 4 bases and 7 bases respectively, with 23 bases between them. The germline CDR1 and CDR2 sequences are SQVTM and ANQGSEA. The CDR3 DNA sequence: TGCAGCGTTGCGTTTGGGTTGAGCTCCTACAATGAGCAGTACTTC. This gives the protein CSVAFGLSSYNEQYF.

About this clonotype itself: Being one base from a much bigger clone, this may be a read error. The V gene is TRBV20-1, the J gene TRBJ2-5, with 15 bases aligning to TRBD2. There are 14 residues in the CDR3. Germline CDR1 and CDR2: DFQATT and SNEGSKA (reference sequence). CDR3 coding DNA: TGCACTGCCAGGACTAGCGGGGGGGAAGAGACCCAGTACTTC. It is translated as CTARTSGGEETQYF.

This chain links TRBV12-3 or TRBV12-4 with TRBJ2-3, with a possible D match to TRBD2 (6 bases). This CDR3 comprises 15 residues. Trimming took off 3 bases at V and 2 bases at J, with 12 bases between the two ends. The CDR3 reads CASSFRDSATDTQYF. CDR3 sequence (DNA): TGTGCCAGCAGTTTCCGGGACTCCGCCACAGATACGCAGTATTTT.

Concerning this clonotype itself: This clone may be a read error of a much larger clone one base away. The rearrangement links TRBV20-1 to TRBJ2-7; D gene ambiguous. Trimming pared 3 bases from V and 7 bases from J, leaving 25 bases between. Germline-derived CDR1 and CDR2 are DFQATT and SNEGSKA (reference sequence). There are 16 residues in the CDR3. As DNA, the CDR3 is TGCAGTGCTAGTACTTCGGTGGGGTCATCGTCGTATGAGCAGTACTTC. Encoded protein: CSASTSVGSSSYEQYF.

This clonotype was seen at least ten times. This sequence joins TRBV7-8 and TRBJ1-1; D unresolved. The germline V gene has CDR1 SGHVS and CDR2 FQNEAQ. The V end lost 1 base, the J end lost 4 bases, and 7 bases lay between the germline ends. This CDR3 is 13 amino acids long. CDR3 region: CASSLGGTTEAFF. The CDR3 bases are TGTGCCAGCAGCTTAGGCGGTACCACTGAAGCTTTCTTT.

This clonotype was detected many times. V gene TRBV5-1 combines with J gene TRBJ2-7; D is ambiguous. V lost 4 bases, J lost 2 bases, and 13 bases lay in between. The germline V gene encodes CDR1 SGHRS and CDR2 YFSETQ. CDR3 size: 14 residues. CDR3 region: CASSDSASTYEQYF. CDR3 bases: TGCGCCAGCAGCGATTCGGCCAGTACCTACGAGCAGTACTTC. The whole variable domain, remainder taken from reference TRBV5-1 and TRBJ2-7, is KAGVTQTPRYLIKTRGQQVTLSCSPISGHRSVSWYQQTPGQGLQFLFEYFSETQRNKGNFPGRFSGRQFSNSRSEMNVSTLELGDSALYLCASSDSASTYEQYFGPGTRLTVT.

The rearrangement uses TRBV12-5 and TRBJ2-7; 7 nucleotides match TRBD1. V lost 0 bases, J lost 2 bases, and 7 bases stayed unmatched. The germline CDR1 and CDR2 sequences are LGHNT and FRNRAP. The CDR3 has 16 residues. The DNA of the CDR3 is TGTGCTAGTGGTTTGGTACAGGGGACGGCACCCTACGAGCAGTACTTC. This translates into CASGLVQGTAPYEQYF.

This clonotype has just a few counts. It is likely a read error, because the conserved phenylalanine at the end of the CDR3 is missing. The rearrangement links TRBV11-2 to TRBJ1-2; D is ambiguous. CDR3 length: 12 amino acids. The V and J ends lost 6 bases and 4 bases respectively, with 9 bases between them. From germline, CDR1 is SGHAT and CDR2 FQNNGV. The CDR3 loop reads CASSLTGYGYTL. As DNA, the CDR3 is TGTGCCAGCAGTTTAACGGGCTATGGCTACACCCTC.

This clonotype was seen ten or more times. This chain joins TRBV7-9 and TRBJ1-2, with D perhaps matching TRBD1 (6 bases). The V end was cut by 4 bases, the J end by 6 bases, with 24 bases between. The CDR3 loop spans 17 amino acids. The germline V gene has CDR1 SEHNR and CDR2 FQNEAQ (reference sequence). In DNA form, the CDR3 reads TGTGCCAGCAGCTCCCCGACTATACCAGATGGGGGCCATGGCTACACCTTC. Amino acid sequence: CASSSPTIPDGGHGYTF.

The chain joins TRBV10-3 to TRBJ2-2; 9 bases align to TRBD1. CDR1 ENHRY and CDR2 SYGVKD come from the germline V gene. CDR3 length: 14 amino acids. With 6 bases clipped from V and 10 bases from J, the junction kept 9 bases outside the gene matches. The CDR3 sequence: CAISRDRDPEELFF. In DNA, the CDR3 is TGTGCCATCAGCCGGGACAGGGACCCCGAGGAGCTGTTTTTT.

In its sample, this clonotype was seen a few times. The V and J genes are TRBV15 and TRBJ2-1, with D perhaps TRBD2 (5 bases). Trimming stripped 3 bases from V and 3 bases from J, with 12 bases between. Germline values: CDR1 LNHNV, CDR2 YYDKDF (reference sequence). The CDR3 covers 15 residues. The CDR3 DNA sequence: TGTGCCACCAGCAGCCAAAGCGGTATCTACAATGAGCAGTTCTTC. It translates to CATSSQSGIYNEQFF.

About this clonotype: Compared with germline, one end of the junction differs, possibly owing to a read error. V gene TRBV10-2 combines with J gene TRBJ1-1; D perhaps matches TRBD1 (5 bases). The CDR3 runs to 13 residues. CDR1 is WSHSY and CDR2 is SAAADI in the germline V gene. The DNA for the CDR3 is TGTGCCAGCGGGGGACGACAGAGCACTGAAGCTTTCTTT. This gives the protein CASGGRQSTEAFF.

The table lists this clonotype with many counts. At one of its ends the junction is not consistent with the germline gene, which may arise from a read error. This rearrangement joins TRBV5-5 to TRBJ2-7; tentative D call: TRBD2 (6 bases). CDR3 length: 15 amino acids. Germline loops: CDR1 SGHKS, CDR2 YYEKEE (reference sequence). DNA of the CDR3: TGTGCCAGCAGGTTGGCGGGGCGGGGATCCTACGAGCAGTACTTC. Translated, it gives CASRLAGRGSYEQYF.

On this clonotype itself: It is likely a read error, because the conserved phenylalanine at the end of the CDR3 is missing. The rearrangement uses TRBV25-1 and TRBJ1-2, with D maybe TRBD1 (6 bases). Germline-derived CDR1 and CDR2 are MGHDK and SYGVNS. CDR3 size: 15 residues. The CDR3 DNA reads as TGCGCCAGCAGCCAAGAACAGGGACACAACTATGGCTACACCCTC. Translating it yields CASSQEQGHNYGYTL.

As concerns this clonotype: A read error is likely, as this CDR3 ends without the conserved phenylalanine or tryptophan. The DNA is left out, because the CDR3 cannot be placed on it with certainty; the CDR3 is given as TCRdb lists it. The chain couples TRBV2 to TRBJ1-3. The CDR3 length equals 10 residues, ends included. Looked up from germline, CDR1 is SNHLY and CDR2 is FYNNEI. CDR3 sequence: CASSSTSGNR.

This clonotype occurred many times. The chain links TRBV3-1 to TRBJ2-5; D gene ambiguous. The CDR3 sequence is 14 residues long. Germline assignment: CDR1 LGHDT and CDR2 YNNKEL (reference sequence). V lost 5 bases and J lost 4, with 14 bases in between. CDR3 sequence (DNA): TGTGCCAGCAGCGCGTTCGGGCGTCCAGAGACCCAGTACTTC. Encoded protein: CASSAFGRPETQYF.

The chain is built from TRBV29-1 and TRBJ1-2; the match to TRBD1 covers 9 bases. There are 12 residues in the CDR3. Germline-derived CDR1 and CDR2 are SQVTM and ANQGSEA. After removal of 8 bases from V and 3 bases from J, the junction contained 4 bases not matched to a gene. The CDR3 loop is CSRRQGDYGYTF. The CDR3 coding sequence is TGCAGCCGACGACAGGGGGACTATGGCTACACCTTC.

The V gene is TRBV20-1, the J gene TRBJ1-2, with a tentative D call TRBD1 (6 bases). The length of the CDR3 is 16 residues. Germline CDR1 and CDR2: DFQATT and SNEGSKA (reference sequence). Deletions cut 1 base from V and 0 bases from J, with 15 bases between. DNA for the CDR3: TGCAGTGCTAGAGTGCCTAGCGGGGGCTCTAACTATGGCTACACCTTC. It is translated as CSARVPSGGSNYGYTF.

This clonotype has at least ten counts. The rearrangement links TRBV7-2 to TRBJ2-7; the D call may be TRBD1 or TRBD2 (5 bases each). The CDR3 consists of 14 residues. The V end was cut by 5 bases, the J end by 2 bases, with 13 bases between. CDR1 is SGHTA and CDR2 is FQGNSA in the germline V gene. The CDR3 nucleotides read TGTGCCAGCAGCCCTACCGGGGCCACCTACGAGCAGTACTTC. It is translated as CASSPTGATYEQYF.

This chain's CDR3 is CASSSGQFFYGYTF. The CDR3 region has the DNA TGTGCCAGCAGCTCGGGACAGTTTTTCTATGGCTACACCTTC. The chain uses TRBV7-9 and TRBJ1-2, with 7 positions matching TRBD1. V was clipped by 4 bases and J by 4 bases; unmatched bases: 6. There are 14 residues in the CDR3. Germline assignment: CDR1 SEHNR and CDR2 FQNEAQ (reference sequence).

In its sample, this clonotype was seen a few times. CDR3: CASSFSPPTGSPLHF. The CDR3 nucleotides are TGTGCCAGCAGTTTTTCCCCCCCAACTGGATCACCCCTCCACTTT. The chain carries TRBV28 and TRBJ1-6, with unresolved D. This CDR3 is built from 15 residues. Trimming removed 3 bases from V and 10 bases from J, with 16 bases in between. Germline V gene data show CDR1 as MDHEN and CDR2 as SYDVKM.

The V call is TRBV25-1, the J call TRBJ2-7; 13 nucleotides match TRBD2. V trimming: 7 bases; J trimming: 2 bases; junction bases outside the gene matches: 2. This CDR3 has 14 amino acids. The germline V gene has CDR1 MGHDK and CDR2 SYGVNS. The CDR3, as DNA: TGTGCCAGCAAGGGACTAGCGGGAACCTACGAGCAGTACTTC. Its translation: CASKGLAGTYEQYF.

The V and J genes are TRBV5-1 and TRBJ1-6; D unclear. The CDR3 loop spans 14 amino acids. V dropped 2 bases and J dropped 8 bases, with 11 bases sitting between them. Germline CDR1 and CDR2: SGHRS and YFSETQ. CDR3 sequence (DNA): TGCGCCAGCAGCTTTGACGGCCCCTATTCACCCCTCCACTTT. This gives the protein CASSFDGPYSPLHF.

The chain is built from TRBV20-1 and TRBJ2-7, with D unresolved. The J call may be mistaken, given a closer DNA end match to TRBJ2-1. The germline V gene has CDR1 DFQATT and CDR2 SNEGSKA (reference sequence). This CDR3 comprises 11 residues. The CDR3 DNA reads TGCAGTGCCTATAGTACTCATGAGCAGTTCTTC. Its protein is CSAYSTHEQFF.

This chain uses TRBV6-6 with TRBJ1-3; 8 bases map to TRBD1. Germline V lookup: CDR1 MNHNY, CDR2 SVGAGI (reference sequence). The CDR3 is 14 residues long. V shed 5 bases, J shed 2 bases, and the junction held 2 bases outside the gene matches. In nucleotides, the CDR3 is TGTGCCAGCAGTAAGGACAGGGCTGGAAACACCATATATTTT. Translated, it gives CASSKDRAGNTIYF.

The chain joins TRBV5-1 to TRBJ2-3; 10 bases are a match to TRBD2. V shed 4 bases, J shed 5 bases, and the junction held 7 bases outside the gene matches. Germline loops: CDR1 SGHRS, CDR2 YFSETQ. The CDR3 is 15 residues long. The CDR3 here is CASSGSGGGRDTQYF. The DNA of the CDR3 is TGCGCCAGCAGCGGAAGCGGGGGGGGCAGAGATACGCAGTATTTT.

The V and J genes are TRBV7-2 and TRBJ1-5, with 7 positions matching TRBD1. CDR1 SGHTA and CDR2 FQGNSA come from the germline V gene. The CDR3 runs to 12 residues. V dropped 3 bases and J dropped 11; count of bases not matched to a gene: 4. CDR3 coding DNA: TGTGCCAGCAGCTTCACAGGGGAGACCCAGCATTTT. Encoded protein: CASSFTGETQHF.